Listed below are T cell receptor beta chains from one sample, sequenced in a study of OX40 agonist ivuxolimab in advanced cancers. Some clones are missing from TCRdb's copy, which holds only in-frame ones; the method was immunoSEQ multiplex PCR. Counted here are about 75,000 clones, more than 75% occurring once; the ten biggest clones make up 0.3% to 0.4%. The sample consisted of CD4+ or CD8+ T cells sorted from blood, taken in a trial of the OX40 agonist ivuxolimab. Receptor source: an adult with an advanced solid tumor such as melanoma, head and neck, liver or kidney cancer. Each CDR3 is given with its conserved first and last residue. A D gene is named only where the DNA matches it firmly. Clone size is shown for a subset of rows, as once, few, many or a class of expanded clone.

V,J,size,D,CDR3,DNA
TRBV10-1,TRBJ2-3,.,.,CASSESLDTQYF,TGCGCCAGCAGTGAGTCGTTGGATACGCAGTATTTT
TRBV5-1,TRBJ2-7,.,TRBD1,CASSNGQDIYEQYF,TGCGCCAGCAGCAACGGACAGGATATTTACGAGCAGTACTTC
TRBV20-1,TRBJ2-1,.,.,CSAGRDEQFF,TGCAGTGCTGGCCGGGATGAGCAGTTCTTC
TRBV5-4,TRBJ2-3,.,TRBD2,CASSLSGGPGTDTQYF,TGTGCCAGCAGTTTGAGCGGGGGGCCGGGGACAGATACGCAGTATTTT
TRBV11-2,TRBJ2-3,.,TRBD2,CASSRLAGNWVADTQYF,TGTGCCAGCAGCCGACTAGCGGGGAACTGGGTTGCAGATACGCAGTATTTT
TRBV6-6,TRBJ2-7,.,.,CASSYAGAAYEQYF,TGTGCCAGCAGTTACGCGGGGGCGGCCTACGAGCAGTACTTC
TRBV28,TRBJ1-4,.,TRBD1,CASSPGTVGEKLFF,TGTGCCAGCAGTCCCGGGACAGTTGGTGAAAAACTGTTTTTT
TRBV5-6,TRBJ1-2,few,TRBD1,CASSYDRAIGYTF,TGTGCCAGCAGCTATGACAGGGCAATAGGCTACACCTTC
TRBV27,TRBJ2-7,.,TRBD1,CASRDRDRGYEQYF,TGTGCCAGCAGAGATCGCGACAGGGGCTACGAGCAGTACTTC
TRBV4-3,TRBJ2-2,few,.,CASSQDSTQQAPGELFF,TGCGCCAGCAGCCAAGATAGTACCCAGCAGGCCCCCGGGGAGCTGTTTTTT
TRBV18,TRBJ2-3,.,TRBD1,CASSPLQGYGTDTQYF,TGTGCCAGCTCACCATTACAGGGGTACGGCACAGATACGCAGTATTTT
TRBV2,TRBJ2-5,.,.,CASVGTDLGTQYF,TGTGCCAGCGTCGGGACGGACCTTGGGACCCAGTACTTC
TRBV13,TRBJ1-1,.,TRBD1,CASSRDRGSTEAFF,TGTGCCAGCAGCAGGGACAGGGGGTCCACTGAAGCTTTCTTT
TRBV6-1,TRBJ2-5,.,TRBD1,CASSDPGQGGRKRTQYF,TGTGCCAGCAGTGACCCCGGACAGGGAGGCAGGAAGAGGACCCAGTACTTC
TRBV10-2,TRBJ2-3,.,.,CASSELSGYTDTQYF,TGCGCCAGCAGTGAGTTAAGCGGGTACACAGATACGCAGTATTTT
TRBV6-5,TRBJ2-7,.,TRBD1,CASSRDRGGEQYF,TGTGCCAGCAGTAGGGACAGGGGGGGTGAGCAGTACTTC